This is a list of T cell receptor beta chains from one sample in a study of T-cell memory formation after mild COVID-19. TCRdb used MiXCR to reprocess the 5' RACE reads, holding one entry per CDR3 protein. The sample consists of about 620,000 distinct CDR3 sequences, approximately 19% of them appearing once. Source material: PBMCs or a T cell subset sorted from them (not recorded which). These receptors were collected from an adult woman who had mild COVID-19 (a few samples of this study predate the infection). Cell type and time point are not known. CDR3s include the opening cysteine and the closing phenylalanine or tryptophan. Each record gives: clone size, V gene, CDR3 length, CDR3 protein. The listing skips clone size in some rows; elsewhere it reads once, few, many or a size class.

clone size: .
V gene: TRBV30
CDR3 length: 14
CDR3 protein: CAWSADYLHTEAFF

clone size: few
V gene: TRBV7-6
CDR3 length: 16
CDR3 protein: CASSRRSAGAQETQYF

clone size: few
V gene: TRBV12-3/TRBV12-4
CDR3 length: 13
CDR3 protein: CASSYTTGPEAFF

clone size: many
V gene: TRBV4-1
CDR3 length: 14
CDR3 protein: CASSPRTGEETQYF

clone size: many
V gene: TRBV7-6
CDR3 length: 15
CDR3 protein: CASSPRLAGGYEQFF

clone size: .
V gene: TRBV7-6
CDR3 length: 15
CDR3 protein: CASSQGGVSYNEQFF

clone size: .
V gene: TRBV5-1
CDR3 length: 14
CDR3 protein: CASFQGGLNTEAFF

clone size: few
V gene: TRBV20-1
CDR3 length: 14
CDR3 protein: CSASKTGRGAEAFF

clone size: .
V gene: TRBV27
CDR3 length: 15
CDR3 protein: CASQLRDRGTGELFF

clone size: .
V gene: TRBV18
CDR3 length: 15
CDR3 protein: CASSPPATGDHEQYF

clone size: few
V gene: TRBV7-9
CDR3 length: 16
CDR3 protein: CASSSGAKVSYYEQYF

clone size: .
V gene: TRBV5-1
CDR3 length: 15
CDR3 protein: CASSPLEQPNSPLHF

clone size: .
V gene: TRBV7-2
CDR3 length: 15
CDR3 protein: CASSLRYGLQETQYF

clone size: many
V gene: TRBV4-1
CDR3 length: 15
CDR3 protein: CASSQKGSGPDTQYF

clone size: .
V gene: TRBV6-2/TRBV6-3
CDR3 length: 11
CDR3 protein: CASTQGVGQYF

clone size: .
V gene: TRBV6-5
CDR3 length: 13
CDR3 protein: CASRGGSADTQYF

clone size: .
V gene: TRBV6-5
CDR3 length: 12
CDR3 protein: CALGESRNEQFF

clone size: few
V gene: TRBV6-2/TRBV6-3
CDR3 length: 16
CDR3 protein: CASSYWANSRTGELFF

clone size: .
V gene: TRBV9
CDR3 length: 12
CDR3 protein: CASGGGSGEQFF

clone size: .
V gene: TRBV7-2
CDR3 length: 14
CDR3 protein: CASSLEFSNQPQHF

clone size: many
V gene: TRBV9
CDR3 length: 15
CDR3 protein: CASSVEGQGRNEQFF

clone size: .
V gene: TRBV11-2
CDR3 length: 17
CDR3 protein: CASSFGTSGRSSYEQYF

clone size: .
V gene: TRBV6-6
CDR3 length: 17
CDR3 protein: CASSYSRPDSGANVLTF

clone size: few
V gene: TRBV7-9
CDR3 length: 13
CDR3 protein: CASTPGAPYEQYF

clone size: .
V gene: TRBV6-5
CDR3 length: 16
CDR3 protein: CASSQSIARTIYEQYF

clone size: .
V gene: TRBV10-3
CDR3 length: 11
CDR3 protein: CAIRQRYEQYF

clone size: few
V gene: TRBV7-3
CDR3 length: 16
CDR3 protein: CASSAQGARVPGELFF

clone size: .
V gene: TRBV19
CDR3 length: 14
CDR3 protein: CASSRGLASETQYF

clone size: .
V gene: TRBV19
CDR3 length: 13
CDR3 protein: CASSSRDRAIQYF

clone size: .
V gene: TRBV7-9
CDR3 length: 15
CDR3 protein: CASSPPGTALTEAFF

clone size: few
V gene: TRBV27
CDR3 length: 13
CDR3 protein: CATKDSTNYGYTF

clone size: few
V gene: TRBV20-1
CDR3 length: 15
CDR3 protein: CSAARLPSGQETQYF

clone size: .
V gene: TRBV15
CDR3 length: 13
CDR3 protein: CATSRESWETQYF

clone size: few
V gene: TRBV7-9
CDR3 length: 15
CDR3 protein: CASSLESGGNEKLFF

clone size: few
V gene: TRBV5-6
CDR3 length: 15
CDR3 protein: CASFSMAAFNQPQHF

clone size: few
V gene: TRBV18
CDR3 length: 15
CDR3 protein: CASSQTSGSFDEQFF